The source of this T cell receptor (beta chain) is a study of blood T cell repertoires in COVID-19. This clone appeared a few times. The repertoire was sequenced with immunoSEQ multiplex PCR; TCRdb's copy has only in-frame clones and lacks some. The sample contains some 250,000 clones, around 81% of which appear only once. Germline V lookup: CDR1 SGHTA, CDR2 FQGNSA. Trimming took 7 bases from V and 8 from J, leaving 17 bases between them. The CDR3 totals 14 residues. The origin of this receptor is a woman of 80 years or more with COVID-19, enrolled during active disease. The sample consisted of peripheral blood. The gene calls are TRBV7-2 and TRBJ2-2, with a weak D call TRBD2 (5 bases). CDR3 DNA: TGTGCCAGCACCTCGTCCCGGGTAGCGGGGGAGCTGTTTTTT. Translating gives CASTSSRVAGELFF.